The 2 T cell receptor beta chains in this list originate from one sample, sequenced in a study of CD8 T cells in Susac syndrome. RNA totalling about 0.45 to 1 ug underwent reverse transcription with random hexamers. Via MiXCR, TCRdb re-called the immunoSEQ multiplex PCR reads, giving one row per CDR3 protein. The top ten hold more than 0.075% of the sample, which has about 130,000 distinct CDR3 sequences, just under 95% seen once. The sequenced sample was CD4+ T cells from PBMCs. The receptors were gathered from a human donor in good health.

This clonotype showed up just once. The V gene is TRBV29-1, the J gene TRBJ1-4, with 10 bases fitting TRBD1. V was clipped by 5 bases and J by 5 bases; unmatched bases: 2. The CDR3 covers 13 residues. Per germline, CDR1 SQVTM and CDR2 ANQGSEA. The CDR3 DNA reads TGCAGCGTTCGACAGGGGGCGAATGAAAAACTGTTTTTT. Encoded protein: CSVRQGANEKLFF. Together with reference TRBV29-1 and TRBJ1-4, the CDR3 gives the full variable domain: SAVISQKPSRDICQRGTSLTIQCQVDSQVTMMFWYRQQPGQSLTLIATANQGSEATYESGFVIDKFPISRPNLTFSTLTVSNMSPEDSSIYLCSVRQGANEKLFFGSGTQLSVL.

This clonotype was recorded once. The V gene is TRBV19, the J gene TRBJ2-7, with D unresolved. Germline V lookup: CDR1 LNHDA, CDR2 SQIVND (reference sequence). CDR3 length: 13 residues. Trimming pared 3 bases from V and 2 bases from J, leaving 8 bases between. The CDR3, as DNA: TGTGCCAGTAGTATTAGCCGTACCTACGAGCAGTACTTC. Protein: CASSISRTYEQYF.